This T cell receptor beta chain was captured by sequencing in a study of blood T cell repertoires in COVID-19. Across the whole study: Acute-phase and convalescent COVID-19 samples originated in the United States, Italy and Spain.

V lost 1 base and J lost 5, with 15 bases in between. CDR1 and CDR2 (germline): LGHDT, YNNKEL (reference sequence). The CDR3 runs to 16 residues. Sequencing used immunoSEQ multiplex PCR; TCRdb keeps in-frame clones, though not all of them. The table has roughly 140,000 clones, around 76% seen once; the top ten hold about 4%. V is TRBV3-1 (or the pseudogene TRBV3-2) and J is TRBJ1-5, with no clear D. Specimen: peripheral blood. This TCR was recovered from a man in his 60s with acute or convalescent COVID-19. The CDR3 bases are TGTGCCAGCAGCCAAGGACTCAAGATGAGTGATCAGCCCCAGCATTTT. The encoded protein is CASSQGLKMSDQPQHF.